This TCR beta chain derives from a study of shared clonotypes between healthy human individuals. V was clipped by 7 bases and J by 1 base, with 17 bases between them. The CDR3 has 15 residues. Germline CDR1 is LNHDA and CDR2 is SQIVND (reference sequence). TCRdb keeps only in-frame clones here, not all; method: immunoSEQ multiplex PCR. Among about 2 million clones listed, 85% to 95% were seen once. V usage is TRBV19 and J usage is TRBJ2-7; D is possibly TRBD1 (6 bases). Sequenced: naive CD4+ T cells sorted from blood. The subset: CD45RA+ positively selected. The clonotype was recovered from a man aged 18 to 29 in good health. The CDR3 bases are TGTGCCAGTACCCCATCAGGGGTCGGGTCCTACGAGCAGTACTTC. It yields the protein CASTPSGVGSYEQYF.